What follows are 15 T cell receptor beta chains derived from one specimen sequenced in a study of T cell responses to AZD1222 COVID-19 vaccine. Produced via immunoSEQ multiplex PCR; TCRdb's table is partial and in-frame only. Here the sample spans some 99,000 clones, about 89% being singletons. The material was peripheral blood, obtained 28 days after the second AZD1222 dose. All receptors come from an adult who received the AZD1222 COVID-19 vaccine.

The genes are TRBV21-1 and TRBJ2-6; the table assigns TRBD2, which was not confirmed against the DNA. TRBV21-1 is an annotated pseudogene. CDR3 length equals 18 residues. In nucleotides, the CDR3 is TGTGCCAGCAGCAAAATCTTTGCGGCCCTCTCTGGGGCCAACGTCCTGACTTTC. Its protein product is CASSKIFAALSGANVLTF.

This sequence joins TRBV25-1 and TRBJ1-6, with 11 positions matching TRBD1. Per germline, CDR1 MGHDK and CDR2 SYGVNS. Trimming cost V 6 bases and J 8 bases; bases outside gene matches: 6. This CDR3 has 15 amino acids. The CDR3 DNA reads TGTGCCAGCAGGGGGACAGGGGGTTGGTATTCACCCCTCCACTTT. It codes for CASRGTGGWYSPLHF.

This clone appeared once. V and J are TRBV7-9 and TRBJ1-4; possibly TRBD1 for D (6 bases). V was clipped by 1 base and J by 0 bases, with 9 bases between them. The length of the CDR3 is 16 residues. CDR1 is SEHNR and CDR2 is FQNEAQ in the germline V gene (reference sequence). CDR3 loop: CASSLVEGATNEKLFF. Here the CDR3 DNA reads TGTGCCAGCAGCTTAGTGGAGGGGGCAACTAATGAAAAACTGTTTTTT.

This rearrangement joins TRBV19 to TRBJ2-7; the D is unclear. The germline CDR1 and CDR2 sequences are LNHDA and SQIVND (reference sequence). The CDR3 has 13 residues. The V end lost 1 base, the J end lost 7 bases, and 11 bases lay between the germline ends. The CDR3 bases are TGTGCCAGTAGTATAGGGCCCCAAGGGGAGCAGTACTTC. Protein: CASSIGPQGEQYF.

The CDR3 DNA is TGTGCCAGCAGCTTAACAGGGAACAATCAGCCCCAGCATTTT. Encoded protein: CASSLTGNNQPQHF. This chain connects TRBV7-9 to TRBJ1-5; D possibly corresponds to TRBD1 (6 bases). This CDR3 has 14 amino acids. V was trimmed by 2 bases and J by 3 bases, leaving 8 bases between them. Germline CDR1 and CDR2: SEHNR and FQNEAQ (reference sequence).

The gene calls are TRBV19 and TRBJ2-1; 10 bases align to TRBD2. This CDR3 region has 14 residues. Germline CDR1 is LNHDA and CDR2 is SQIVND (reference sequence). V trimming: 6 bases; J trimming: 7 bases; junction bases outside the gene matches: 6. The CDR3 DNA follows: TGTGCCAGTAGGAAGGGACTAGCGTGGAATGAGCAGTTCTTC. Translation: CASRKGLAWNEQFF. Full variable domain (rest looked up from reference TRBV19 and TRBJ2-1): DGGITQSPKYLFRKEGQNVTLSCEQNLNHDAMYWYRQDPGQGLRLIYYSQIVNDFQKGDIAEGYSVSREKKESFPLTVTSAQKNPTAFYLCASRKGLAWNEQFFGPGTRLTVL.

The chain couples TRBV10-2 to TRBJ2-1, with 16 nucleotides matching TRBD2. Looked up from germline, CDR1 is WSHSY and CDR2 is SAAADI. CDR3 length: 17 amino acids. V was pared by 5 bases and J by 4 bases, with 5 bases of the junction left unmatched. CDR3 bases: TGCGCCAGCAGTCCGGGACTAGCGGGGGGGATTTACAATGAGCAGTTCTTC. Translating gives CASSPGLAGGIYNEQFF.

In its sample, this clone was seen once. The rearrangement uses TRBV7-8 and TRBJ2-5, with 10 nucleotides matching TRBD2. This CDR3 has 16 amino acids. The V gene end was trimmed by 1 base and the J gene end by 4 bases; junction bases not matched to a gene: 6. Germline V gene sequence: CDR1 SGHVS, CDR2 FQNEAQ. In DNA form, the CDR3 reads TGTGCCAGCAGCTTAGTCGTAGCGGGGGGAGGAGAGACCCAGTACTTC. It specifies CASSLVVAGGGETQYF.

This clone was recorded a few times. The J gene is TRBJ1-2, the V gene TRBV5-4; perhaps TRBD1 as D (5 bases). The CDR3 runs 14 residues. Between the trimmed V and J ends, which lost 3 bases and 7 bases, there was a span of 16 bases. The germline gives CDR1 SGHNT, CDR2 YYREEE (reference sequence). CDR3 residues: CASSSLTDRTGYTF. The CDR3 DNA reads TGTGCCAGCAGCTCCTTGACAGATCGCACTGGCTACACCTTC.

CDR3 DNA: TGTGCCAGTAGTCTTACAGGGCCCTCTGGAAACACCATATATTTT. Its protein is CASSLTGPSGNTIYF. The gene calls are TRBV19 and TRBJ1-3; the D gene is possibly TRBD1 (6 bases). The CDR3 has 15 amino acids. In germline, CDR1 is LNHDA, CDR2 SQIVND (reference sequence). V was clipped by 5 bases and J by 0 bases, with 11 bases between them.

The gene calls are TRBV27 and TRBJ2-7; D gene uncertain. The CDR3 contains 13 residues. The V gene lost 5 bases and the J gene lost 0 bases, with 8 bases spanning the gap. Germline assignment: CDR1 MNHEY and CDR2 SMNVEV (reference sequence). The CDR3 DNA follows: TGTGCCAGCAGTCCGCAATCCTCCTACGAGCAGTACTTC. Translated, it gives CASSPQSSYEQYF.

The chain combines TRBV7-2 with TRBJ1-6; no definite D call. Looked up from germline, CDR1 is SGHTA and CDR2 is FQGNSA. V was cut by 5 bases and J by 4 bases, with 12 bases left in between. The CDR3 length is 15 residues. The CDR3 coding sequence is TGTGCCAGCAGCCCACGAACGGAATATAATTCACCCCTCCACTTT. It codes for CASSPRTEYNSPLHF.

This rearrangement joins TRBV6-5 to TRBJ1-1; possibly TRBD1 for D (6 bases). V was clipped by 6 bases and J by 6 bases, with 17 bases between them. Per germline, CDR1 MNHEY and CDR2 SVGAGI. The CDR3 sequence is 14 residues long. DNA of the CDR3: TGTGCCAGCAGATCAGACAGGATGAGTTCTGAAGCTTTCTTT. This encodes CASRSDRMSSEAFF.

The V and J genes are TRBV10-3 and TRBJ1-2; no reliable D call. The CDR3 consists of 12 residues. Germline V gene lookup returns CDR1 ENHRY and CDR2 SYGVKD. V lost 3 bases to trimming and J lost 0 bases, with 2 bases between them. CDR3 residues: CAISESNYGYTF. CDR3 sequence (DNA): TGTGCCATCAGTGAATCTAACTATGGCTACACCTTC.

This chain uses TRBV19 with TRBJ1-4, with 10 bases lining up with TRBD1. The CDR3 is 16 amino acids. Per the germline V gene, CDR1 is LNHDA and CDR2 is SQIVND (reference sequence). The trim removed 4 bases at V and 4 bases at J, leaving 6 bases unmatched. The CDR3, as DNA: TGTGCCAGTAGTAACCGGGACAGGGGTGGTAATGAAAAACTGTTTTTT. Protein product: CASSNRDRGGNEKLFF.